These T cell receptor beta chains were read from a single sample in a study of siplizumab effects on memory and regulatory T cells. The protocol was immunoSEQ multiplex PCR, while the TCRdb copy is restricted to in-frame clones and leaves out a portion. The sample lists some 96,000 clones, around 93% occurring once. The sequenced sample consisted of non-Treg CD4+ T cells sorted from blood. The receptors shown here come from a human donor in good health. Both conserved end residues are part of each CDR3. D genes are given only for firm matches. Some rows have no size entry. The others give once, few or many, or a class for an expanded clone.

.	TRBV7-9	TRBJ1-2	.	CASSLSRIAHYGYTF	TGTGCCAGCAGCTTAAGTAGGATAGCTCACTATGGCTACACCTTC
.	TRBV6-6	TRBJ2-7	.	CASSLTLGGSDEQYF	TGTGCCAGCAGCCTAACTTTGGGGGGTTCGGACGAGCAGTACTTC
TRBD1	TRBV25-1	TRBJ1-1	.	CASSDPGQGDHTEAFF	TGTGCCAGCAGTGACCCGGGACAGGGGGATCACACTGAAGCTTTCTTT
TRBD2	TRBV4-1	TRBJ2-1	.	CASSQGLREGEQFF	TGCGCCAGCAGCCAGGGGTTGCGGGAGGGGGAGCAGTTCTTC
.	TRBV6-4	TRBJ2-6	.	CASSDDPGSGANVLTF	TGTGCCAGCAGTGACGACCCCGGCTCTGGGGCCAACGTCCTGACTTTC
.	TRBV7-8	TRBJ2-7	.	CASSSIVSLEDSYEQYF	TGTGCCAGCAGCTCGATAGTAAGTCTGGAGGATTCCTACGAGCAGTACTTC
.	TRBV19	TRBJ1-1	.	CASTRWGALTEAFF	TGTGCCAGTACCCGATGGGGGGCCCTCACTGAAGCTTTCTTT
.	TRBV29-1	TRBJ2-6	once	CSVADRLGANVLTF	TGCAGCGTCGCCGACAGGCTCGGGGCCAACGTCCTGACTTTC
TRBD2	TRBV18	TRBJ2-3	.	CASSPGTSGRNTDTQYF	TGTGCCAGCTCACCAGGGACTAGCGGAAGAAACACAGATACGCAGTATTTT
TRBD2	TRBV13	TRBJ2-7	.	CASSSQTDTSGASYEQYF	TGTGCCAGCAGCTCCCAGACGGATACTAGCGGGGCTTCCTACGAGCAGTACTTC
.	TRBV7-9	TRBJ2-5	.	CASGRGWTQEETQYF	TGTGCCAGCGGAAGAGGTTGGACCCAAGAGGAGACCCAGTACTTC
.	TRBV2	TRBJ1-5	.	CASSGISGWDQPQHF	TGTGCCAGCAGTGGTATTTCAGGGTGGGATCAGCCCCAGCATTTT
.	TRBV28	TRBJ1-5	.	CASSLPSGGNQPQHF	TGTGCCAGCAGTTTACCCTCCGGGGGCAATCAGCCCCAGCATTTT
TRBD1	TRBV29-1	TRBJ2-7	.	CSVEDLGQGYEQYF	TGCAGCGTTGAAGACTTGGGACAGGGCTACGAGCAGTACTTC
.	TRBV2	TRBJ2-1	.	CASSREPGTYNEQFF	TGTGCCAGCAGCCGGGAGCCTGGGACCTACAATGAGCAGTTCTTC
.	TRBV5-1	TRBJ2-5	.	CASSLATRRQETQYF	TGCGCCAGCAGCTTGGCCACTAGAAGACAAGAGACCCAGTACTTC
.	TRBV6-5	TRBJ2-7	.	CASANSYEQYF	TGTGCCAGCGCCAATTCCTACGAGCAGTACTTC
.	TRBV7-9	TRBJ1-2	.	CASSLSTGYYGYTF	TGTGCCAGCAGCTTAAGTACGGGCTACTATGGCTACACCTTC
.	TRBV5-8	TRBJ1-5	.	CASSPTLTGRSNQPQHF	TGTGCCAGCAGCCCAACCCTCACGGGGCGTAGCAATCAGCCCCAGCATTTT
.	TRBV28	TRBJ1-3	.	CASSFSGANTIYF	TGTGCCAGCAGTTTTTCAGGGGCAAACACCATATATTTT
TRBD1	TRBV5-4	TRBJ2-1	.	CASSFTGQPYNEQFF	TGTGCCAGCAGCTTCACGGGACAGCCATACAATGAGCAGTTCTTC
.	TRBV10-1	TRBJ2-7	.	CASSVGLSYEQYF	TGCGCCAGCAGTGTTGGCCTATCGTACGAGCAGTACTTC
.	TRBV11-2	TRBJ2-7	.	CASSVRDTRAEQYF	TGTGCCAGCAGCGTCCGGGACACCCGTGCCGAGCAGTACTTC
.	TRBV6-1	TRBJ1-2	few	CASSELEGEGYGYTF	TGTGCCAGCAGTGAACTCGAAGGGGAGGGATATGGCTACACCTTC
TRBD2	TRBV19	TRBJ2-5	.	CASSIQRGQETQYF	TGTGCCAGTAGTATTCAGCGGGGTCAAGAGACCCAGTACTTC
.	TRBV25-1	TRBJ1-1	.	CASNPGQLETEAFF	TGTGCCAGCAACCCAGGACAGCTGGAGACTGAAGCTTTCTTT
TRBD1	TRBV6-5	TRBJ1-4	.	CASSYGTGTEKLFF	TGTGCCAGCAGTTACGGGACAGGGACTGAAAAACTGTTTTTT
.	TRBV5-4	TRBJ2-5	.	CASSPPGTWETQYF	TGTGCCAGCAGCCCCCCGGGCACATGGGAGACCCAGTACTTC
.	TRBV28	TRBJ1-1	.	CASSFSEAEAFF	TGTGCCAGCAGTTTCTCAGAGGCTGAAGCTTTCTTT
.	TRBV21-1	TRBJ2-7	.	CATSAVTGNEQYF	TGTGCCACCAGCGCGGTCACAGGGAATGAGCAGTACTTC
.	TRBV4-1	TRBJ2-5	.	CASSQDDSGSLQETQYF	TGCGCCAGCAGCCAAGATGATAGCGGTTCTCTTCAAGAGACCCAGTACTTC
TRBD1	TRBV5-6	TRBJ2-3	.	CASSLKGADTQYF	TGTGCCAGCAGCTTGAAGGGGGCGGATACGCAGTATTTT
.	TRBV5-4	TRBJ2-7	.	CASSPPGQPYEQYF	TGTGCCAGCAGCCCACCGGGACAACCCTACGAGCAGTACTTC
TRBD2	TRBV9	TRBJ2-1	.	CASSVPPGTSGSSYNEQFF	TGTGCCAGCAGCGTACCCCCGGGGACTAGCGGGAGTTCCTACAATGAGCAGTTCTTC
.	TRBV7-3	TRBJ2-5	.	CASSPLGVGETQYF	TGTGCCAGCAGCCCCCTGGGAGTCGGAGAGACCCAGTACTTC
.	TRBV9	TRBJ2-6	.	CASSVVGTGANVLTF	TGTGCCAGCAGCGTAGTCGGAACTGGGGCCAACGTCCTGACTTTC
.	TRBV5-8	TRBJ1-2	.	CASSKIRGPVGYTF	TGTGCCAGCAGTAAGATCAGGGGTCCGGTGGGCTACACCTTC
TRBD1	TRBV6-4	TRBJ1-1	.	CASRRDRVDTEAFF	TGTGCCAGCAGGAGGGACAGGGTGGACACTGAAGCTTTCTTT
.	TRBV29-1	TRBJ1-1	once	CSVDPYGAGTEAFF	TGCAGCGTTGATCCCTATGGGGCGGGCACTGAAGCTTTCTTT
.	TRBV2	TRBJ1-1	.	CASSEAQGGEAFF	TGTGCCAGCAGTGAAGCGCAGGGAGGGGAAGCTTTCTTT
.	TRBV29-1	TRBJ1-1	.	CSGNLGAVNTEAFF	TGCAGCGGTAACCTCGGGGCGGTGAACACTGAAGCTTTCTTT
TRBD1	TRBV15	TRBJ1-6	.	CATSRDLGQSKPLHF	TGTGCCACCAGCAGAGATCTGGGACAGTCAAAGCCCCTCCACTTT
.	TRBV18	TRBJ2-7	.	CASSPPNSYEQYF	TGTGCCAGCTCACCACCTAACTCCTACGAGCAGTACTTC
TRBD2	TRBV7-9	TRBJ2-6	.	CASSLGGLAPRSGANVLTF	TGTGCCAGCAGCTTAGGCGGACTAGCTCCTCGCTCTGGGGCCAACGTCCTGACTTTC
.	TRBV29-1	TRBJ1-1	.	CSVEDSDTAVNTEAFF	TGCAGCGTTGAAGATTCTGATACAGCCGTAAACACTGAAGCTTTCTTT
.	TRBV7-3	TRBJ2-1	.	CASSLKSGDREQFF	TGTGCCAGCAGCTTAAAGTCAGGGGATCGTGAGCAGTTCTTC
.	TRBV21-1	TRBJ2-2	.	CASSKQAMGQENTTGELFF	TGTGCCAGCAGCAAACAAGCGATGGGGCAGGAGAATACCACCGGGGAGCTGTTTTTT
.	TRBV7-9	TRBJ2-4	once	CASSLGGAKNIQYF	TGTGCCAGCAGCTTAGGAGGGGCCAAAAACATTCAGTACTTC
.	TRBV10-1	TRBJ2-2	.	CASSASGNTGELFF	TGCGCCAGCAGTGCTAGTGGAAACACCGGGGAGCTGTTTTTT
.	TRBV2	TRBJ1-2	.	CASSERADTYSYTF	TGTGCCAGCAGTGAGAGGGCAGATACCTATAGCTACACCTTC
.	TRBV5-6	TRBJ2-1	.	CASSFTSNNEQFF	TGTGCCAGCAGTTTTACTAGCAACAATGAGCAGTTCTTC
.	TRBV4-1	TRBJ2-3	.	CASSLRPGEAGTDTQYF	TGCGCCAGCAGCCTTAGACCTGGGGAGGCCGGCACAGATACGCAGTATTTT
.	TRBV5-4	TRBJ2-3	.	CASSEFADTQYF	TGTGCCAGCAGCGAGTTCGCAGATACGCAGTATTTT
.	TRBV4-1	TRBJ2-1	.	CASSPDPPAAQPNEQFF	TGCGCCAGCAGCCCAGACCCCCCGGCCGCACAACCGAATGAGCAGTTCTTC
.	TRBV2	TRBJ2-1	.	CASSPGLTTEFF	TGTGCCAGCAGCCCGGGTCTTACGACGGAGTTCTTC
.	TRBV27	TRBJ2-3	once	CASSFRQPSTDTQYF	TGTGCCAGCAGTTTTAGGCAGCCTAGCACAGATACGCAGTATTTT
TRBD1	TRBV15	TRBJ1-1	.	CATSREPTGSSEAFF	TGTGCCACCAGCAGAGAACCGACAGGGTCCAGTGAAGCTTTCTTT
.	TRBV11-3	TRBJ2-2	.	CASSTRDPTGTGELFF	TGTGCCAGCAGCACAAGGGACCCAACGGGCACCGGGGAGCTGTTTTTT
TRBD2	TRBV11-3	TRBJ2-2	.	CASSPGTSGDTGELFF	TGTGCCAGCAGCCCCGGGACTAGCGGAGACACCGGGGAGCTGTTTTTT